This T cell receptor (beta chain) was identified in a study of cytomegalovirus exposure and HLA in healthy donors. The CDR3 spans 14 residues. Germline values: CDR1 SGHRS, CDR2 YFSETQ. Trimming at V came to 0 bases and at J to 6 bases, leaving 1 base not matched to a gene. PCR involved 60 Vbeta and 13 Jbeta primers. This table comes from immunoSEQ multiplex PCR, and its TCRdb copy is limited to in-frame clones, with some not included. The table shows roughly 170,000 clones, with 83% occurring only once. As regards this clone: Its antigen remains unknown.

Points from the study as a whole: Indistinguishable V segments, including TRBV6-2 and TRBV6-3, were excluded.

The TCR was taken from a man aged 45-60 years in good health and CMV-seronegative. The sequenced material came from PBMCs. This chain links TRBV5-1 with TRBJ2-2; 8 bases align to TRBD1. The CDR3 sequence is CASSLDRGAGELFF. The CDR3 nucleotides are TGCGCCAGCAGCTTGGACAGGGGGGCCGGGGAGCTGTTTTTT. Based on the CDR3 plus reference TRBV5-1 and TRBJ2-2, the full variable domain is KAGVTQTPRYLIKTRGQQVTLSCSPISGHRSVSWYQQTPGQGLQFLFEYFSETQRNKGNFPGRFSGRQFSNSRSEMNVSTLELGDSALYLCASSLDRGAGELFFGEGSRLTVL.